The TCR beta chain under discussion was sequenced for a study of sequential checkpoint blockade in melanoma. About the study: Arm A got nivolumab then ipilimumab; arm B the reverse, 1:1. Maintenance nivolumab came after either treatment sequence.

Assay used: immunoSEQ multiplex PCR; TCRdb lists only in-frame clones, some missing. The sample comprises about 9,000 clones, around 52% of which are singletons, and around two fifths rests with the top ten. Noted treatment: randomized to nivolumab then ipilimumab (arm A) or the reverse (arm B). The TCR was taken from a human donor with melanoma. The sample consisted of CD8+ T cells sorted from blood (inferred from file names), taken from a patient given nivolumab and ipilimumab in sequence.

CDR3 protein: CATVTGSYEQYF. For the CDR3, the DNA is TGTGCCACCGTGACAGGGTCGTACGAGCAGTACTTC. This chain connects TRBV28 to TRBJ2-7, with 7 bases that match TRBD1. Germline trimming cut 10 bases from V and 4 bases from J; bases unmatched to any gene: 7. Germline V lookup: CDR1 MDHEN, CDR2 SYDVKM. The CDR3 is made up of 12 amino acids.